This T cell receptor (beta chain) emerged from a study of shared clonotypes between healthy human individuals. Study details: Aged 18 to 49, the donors were two women and a few men.

Genomic DNA per cell subset filled all wells of several immunoSEQ plates. Original handling: ImmunoSEQ sequences covered only the junction and lacked quality scores; filtering therefore differed. Sequenced by immunoSEQ multiplex PCR; TCRdb stores in-frame clones only, minus some. Clone size and V and J calls were adopted from that table, with D and trimming inferred from the DNA. The sample has about 2.4 million clones, 93% seen once; the top ten hold approximately 0.37%. General study findings and limits: Collection of samples was limited to blood; tissue repertoires likely differ.

A note on this clone: The antigen is not known.

This CDR3 comprises 19 residues. V shed 10 bases and J 0 bases; nucleotides not matched to a gene: 25. Germline V gene lookup returns CDR1 SGHRS and CDR2 YFSETQ. The chain recombines TRBV5-1 with TRBJ2-7; TRBD2 matches at 7 bases. This clonotype originated in a man aged 18 to 30 in good health. Some clones in this sample may be carry-over from other donors' samples. Sequenced: naive CD4+ T cells from PBMCs. Subset in this sample: CD45RA+ positively selected. The CDR3 spells CASRLAGANIPLSSYEQYF. In nucleotides, the CDR3 is TGCGCCTCGAGACTGGCGGGAGCCAACATACCTCTTAGCTCCTACGAGCAGTACTTC.